Listed below are T cell receptor beta chains from one sample, sequenced in a study of blood T cell repertoires in COVID-19. Using immunoSEQ multiplex PCR, the repertoire was profiled, and TCRdb retains in-frame clones only, with some absent. The sample shows about 200,000 clones, 80% of them seen only once. Sequencing input: peripheral blood. These receptors came from a man aged 55 to 69 with acute or convalescent COVID-19. Each CDR3 is given with its conserved first and last residue.

J gene,V gene,CDR3 protein
TRBJ2-7,TRBV5-6,CASSILVTPYEQYF
TRBJ1-3,TRBV7-2,CASTLLGGYSGNTIYF
TRBJ1-1,TRBV5-1,CASSGLGQGNTEAFF
TRBJ1-6,TRBV6-2/TRBV6-3,CASSYDVQGLHGNSPLHF
TRBJ2-3,TRBV27,CASSSGLAADTQYF
TRBJ1-4,TRBV28,CASSSLLRREKLFF
TRBJ2-2,TRBV15,CATSRNLGLAGSNTGELFF
TRBJ2-3,TRBV27,CASSLSAAGTSSTDTQYF
TRBJ2-5,TRBV24-1,CATSDSGVAGGETQYF
TRBJ2-7,TRBV10-2,CASSELGLARPYEQYF
TRBJ1-2,TRBV5-4,CASSLGSPFYYGYTF
TRBJ2-3,TRBV2,CASSSDTYTDTQYF
TRBJ2-7,TRBV24-1,CATSDPGQGAFEQYF
TRBJ1-2,TRBV27,CASSQTGNYGYTF
TRBJ1-2,TRBV7-9,CASSLVSSYGYTF
TRBJ1-3,TRBV19,CASSRGTGVGNTIYF
TRBJ1-1,TRBV7-3,CASSLTLGGEAFF
TRBJ2-2,TRBV9,CASSANSLNTGELFF
TRBJ2-6,TRBV5-1,CASSLGALGANVLTF
TRBJ2-7,TRBV9,CASSVGQGGHEQYF
TRBJ2-3,TRBV4-1,CASSGRWRGGAGDTQYF
TRBJ1-1,TRBV7-2,CASSRLTQGAGTEAFF
TRBJ2-7,TRBV4-2,CASSQEGGRSYEQYF
TRBJ1-3,TRBV6-6,CASREGGSSGNTIYF
TRBJ1-2,TRBV4-1,CASSPHGQGQGGGYTF
TRBJ2-1,TRBV6-2/TRBV6-3,CASSTYGLGLAGEDEQFF
TRBJ1-2,TRBV2,CASSEKPGQGAPGYTF
TRBJ1-2,TRBV9,CASSPREDYGYTF
TRBJ2-7,TRBV7-2,CASSLEWMAGQGNEQYF
TRBJ2-3,TRBV6-5,CASSYGGLAEDTQYF
TRBJ2-7,TRBV6-5,CASSYPGYEQYF
TRBJ2-7,TRBV3-1/TRBV3-2,CASSQGAHEQYF
TRBJ1-6,TRBV4-2,CASSQARDSPLHF
TRBJ2-1,TRBV15,CATSPQGGTSGRLAQFF
TRBJ2-7,TRBV30,CAWSVRGGGLAGGYEQYF
TRBJ1-6,TRBV6-6,CASSPVLWRSPLHF
TRBJ1-6,TRBV27,CASSLGGAVYNSPLHF
TRBJ2-7,TRBV10-3,CAIRRDEQYF
TRBJ1-1,TRBV6-5,CASSLNRDTEAFF
TRBJ2-7,TRBV4-1,CASSPGPLAGGPGEQYF
TRBJ1-4,TRBV5-1,CASSGTGAATNEKLFF
TRBJ2-2,TRBV16,CASSPTYYRGRTGELFF
TRBJ2-1,TRBV5-8,CASRGLAYNEQFF
TRBJ2-5,TRBV6-2/TRBV6-3,CASSHGTSRETQYF
TRBJ2-5,TRBV2,CASLGQGRTQYF